The rows below give T cell receptor beta chains drawn from one sample of a study of T cells in tuberculosis. Only in-frame clones appear in the TCRdb table, and some are missing; sequencing was by immunoSEQ multiplex PCR. The sample yields about 53,000 clones, 90% to 95% seen once. Sequencing used PBMCs, obtained at tuberculosis diagnosis. Receptors originate from an adult with tuberculosis. Both conserved end residues are trimmed from each CDR3. The order of the fields is V gene, CDR3 protein.

V: TRBV30
CDR3: AWKALLTEAF

V: TRBV27
CDR3: ASSLSSGSAYGYT

V: TRBV30
CDR3: AWSATLAGADTQY

V: TRBV10-3
CDR3: AIRGVGVSGYT

V: TRBV10-3
CDR3: AISVSAGAVDTQY

V: TRBV27
CDR3: ASKGNGAYNEQF

V: TRBV9
CDR3: ASSPQGMNTEAF

V: TRBV6-6
CDR3: ASSSPATGVTYEQY

V: TRBV9
CDR3: ASSVVVGEGEQF

V: TRBV2
CDR3: ASSDSGSKT

V: TRBV4-2
CDR3: ASSLPGQEYEQY

V: TRBV29-1
CDR3: SVEEGRGRDEQY

V: TRBV14
CDR3: ASSLRPGQNTGELF

V: TRBV5-1
CDR3: ASSSKTGRITEAF

V: TRBV12-5
CDR3: ASGLGRGVGMD

V: TRBV29-1
CDR3: SGGQGGVYEQY

V: TRBV18
CDR3: ASSSTSGRAHEQY

V: TRBV4-3
CDR3: ASSQVGGAATNEKLF

V: TRBV25-1
CDR3: ASSEEREVTEAF

V: TRBV15
CDR3: ATSLVRSGANVLT

V: TRBV11-2
CDR3: ASSLRLSAGGSSYNEQF

V: TRBV9
CDR3: ASSPGLDWHYEQY

V: TRBV9
CDR3: ASSPARGSLYEQY

V: TRBV28
CDR3: ASSLLRSAGGYEQY

V: TRBV7-9
CDR3: ASSLVPQDLNTEAF

V: TRBV7-9
CDR3: ASSLRTSGSGEQF

V: TRBV28
CDR3: ACGTGATNEKLF

V: TRBV19
CDR3: ASSTGTRETQY

V: TRBV10-3
CDR3: AISESRDTEAF

V: TRBV30
CDR3: AWTMGAGDEKLF

V: TRBV7-2
CDR3: ASSLVSRVDQPQH

V: TRBV5-6
CDR3: ASSLGTSGRTYEQY

V: TRBV7-9
CDR3: ASSLGQGPGELF

V: TRBV30
CDR3: AWNPTGRNEKLF

V: TRBV9
CDR3: ASSSAGGNTEAF

V: TRBV4-3
CDR3: ASSQDEVAGLEQF

V: TRBV29-1
CDR3: SVATFDEQY

V: TRBV29-1
CDR3: SVGDRGKKNTEAF

V: TRBV2
CDR3: ASSAQGFGETQY